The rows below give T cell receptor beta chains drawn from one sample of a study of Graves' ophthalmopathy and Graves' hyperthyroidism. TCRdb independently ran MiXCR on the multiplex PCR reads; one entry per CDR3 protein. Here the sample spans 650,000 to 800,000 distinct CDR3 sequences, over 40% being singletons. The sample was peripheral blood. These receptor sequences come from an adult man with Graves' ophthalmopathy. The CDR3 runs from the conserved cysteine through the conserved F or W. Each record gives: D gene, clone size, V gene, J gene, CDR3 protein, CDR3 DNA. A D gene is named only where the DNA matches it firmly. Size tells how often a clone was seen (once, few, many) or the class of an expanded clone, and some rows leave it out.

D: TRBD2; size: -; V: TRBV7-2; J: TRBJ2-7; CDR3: CASSWAPMGGTGLSEQYF; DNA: TGTGCCAGCAGCTGGGCCCCGATGGGGGGGACGGGTTTGAGCGAGCAGTACTTC
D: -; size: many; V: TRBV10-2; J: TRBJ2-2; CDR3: CASSALGTGELFF; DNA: TGCGCCAGCAGTGCCCTCGGCACCGGGGAGCTGTTTTTT
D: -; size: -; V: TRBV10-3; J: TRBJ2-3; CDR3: CAINYGVGTDTQYF; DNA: TGTGCCATCAATTACGGGGTGGGCACAGATACGCAGTATTTT
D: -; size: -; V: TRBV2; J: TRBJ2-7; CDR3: CASSDRQDGTPYEQYF; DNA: TGTGCCAGCAGTGACCGACAGGATGGAACTCCCTACGAGCAGTACTTC
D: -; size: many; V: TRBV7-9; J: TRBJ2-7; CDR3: CASSPLGEQYF; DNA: TGTGCCAGCAGCCCCCTCGGCGAGCAGTACTTC
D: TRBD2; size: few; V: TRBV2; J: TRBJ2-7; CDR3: CASSPTGGRGSYEQYF; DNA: TGTGCCAGCAGCCCCACGGGCGGGAGAGGCTCCTACGAGCAGTACTTC
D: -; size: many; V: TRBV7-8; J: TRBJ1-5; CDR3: CASQGHSGNQPQHF; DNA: TGTGCCAGCCAGGGACATTCGGGCAATCAGCCCCAGCATTTT
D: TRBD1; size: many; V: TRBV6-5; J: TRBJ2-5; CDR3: CASRTGDQETQYF; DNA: TGTGCCAGCAGGACAGGGGACCAAGAGACCCAGTACTTC
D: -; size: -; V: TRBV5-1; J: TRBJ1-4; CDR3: CASSRGQLGNEKLFF; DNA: TGTGCCAGCAGCCGCGGACAGCTGGGGAATGAAAAACTGTTTTTT
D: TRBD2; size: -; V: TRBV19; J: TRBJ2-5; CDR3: CASSSPGLGGFETQYF; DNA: TGTGCCAGTAGTAGCCCGGGACTAGGAGGGTTTGAGACCCAGTACTTC
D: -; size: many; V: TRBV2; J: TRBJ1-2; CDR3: CASAGTPTNYGYTF; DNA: TGTGCCAGCGCCGGGACACCGACTAACTATGGCTACACCTTC
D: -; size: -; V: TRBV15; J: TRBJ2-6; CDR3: CATSRVSAGANVLTF; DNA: TGTGCCACCAGCAGAGTGTCAGCCGGGGCCAACGTCCTGACTTTC
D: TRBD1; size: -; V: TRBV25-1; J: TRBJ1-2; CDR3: CAWSVPGQGNDGYTF; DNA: TGTGCCTGGAGTGTACCGGGACAGGGGAATGATGGCTACACCTTC
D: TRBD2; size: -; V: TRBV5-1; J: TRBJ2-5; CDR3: CASSLGPGLAGEETQYF; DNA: TGCGCCAGCAGCTTGGGGCCGGGGCTAGCGGGGGAAGAGACCCAGTACTTC
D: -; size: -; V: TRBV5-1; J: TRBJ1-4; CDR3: CASKGPSNEKLFF; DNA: TGCGCCAGCAAGGGACCGTCTAATGAAAAACTGTTTTTT
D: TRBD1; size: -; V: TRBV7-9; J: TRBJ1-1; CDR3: CASSRGQGGKAFF; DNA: TGTGCCAGCTCACGCGGACAGGGCGGTAAAGCTTTCTTT
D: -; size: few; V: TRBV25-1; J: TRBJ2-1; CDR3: CASSLSHNEQFF; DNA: TGTGCCAGCAGCCTCTCCCACAATGAGCAGTTCTTC
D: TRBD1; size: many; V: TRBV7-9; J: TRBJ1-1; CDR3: CASGGRNTEAFF; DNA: TGTGCCTCAGGGGGCCGAAACACTGAAGCTTTCTTT
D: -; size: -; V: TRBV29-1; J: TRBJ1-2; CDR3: CSVQLWGRGYTF; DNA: TGCAGCGTTCAACTTTGGGGAAGGGGCTACACCTTC
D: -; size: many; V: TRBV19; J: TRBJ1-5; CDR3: CASRWVLGGSNQPQHF; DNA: TGTGCCAGTAGATGGGTTTTGGGAGGTTCAAATCAGCCCCAGCATTTT
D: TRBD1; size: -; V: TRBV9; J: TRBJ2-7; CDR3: CASSRQGAFSYEQYF; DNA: TGTGCCAGCAGCCGGCAGGGGGCTTTCTCCTACGAGCAGTACTTC
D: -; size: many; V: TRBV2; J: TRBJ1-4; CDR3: CASSYSASNEKLFF; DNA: TGTGCCAGCAGTTACTCGGCCTCCAATGAAAAACTGTTTTTT
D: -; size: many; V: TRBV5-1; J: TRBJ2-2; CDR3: CASSRGRVEEELFF; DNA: TGCGCCAGCAGCCGTGGACGGGTGGAGGAGGAGCTGTTTTTT
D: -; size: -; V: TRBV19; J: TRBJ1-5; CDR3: CASSIVGFPYQPQHF; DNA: TGTGCCAGTAGTATAGTAGGGTTTCCCTATCAGCCCCAGCATTTT
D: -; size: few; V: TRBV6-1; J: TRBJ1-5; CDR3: CASSYSADVGQPQHF; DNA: TGTGCCAGCAGTTACTCGGCAGATGTAGGTCAGCCCCAGCATTTT
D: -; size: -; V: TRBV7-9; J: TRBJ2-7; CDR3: CASSSGLRYEQYF; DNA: TGTGCCAGCTCATCGGGACTCCGCTACGAGCAGTACTTC
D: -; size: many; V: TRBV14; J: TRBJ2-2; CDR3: CASSHRDPRTGELFF; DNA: TGTGCCAGCAGCCACAGGGATCCGCGGACCGGGGAGCTGTTTTTT
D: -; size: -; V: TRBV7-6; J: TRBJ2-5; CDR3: CASRGGTGETQYF; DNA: TGTGCCAGCAGGGGAGGCACCGGGGAGACCCAGTACTTC
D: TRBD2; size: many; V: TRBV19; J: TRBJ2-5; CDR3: CASSVTSGGQETQYF; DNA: TGTGCCAGTAGTGTGACTAGCGGGGGACAAGAGACCCAGTACTTC
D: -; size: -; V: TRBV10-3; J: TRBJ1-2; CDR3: CASSYGEQAGYTF; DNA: TGTGCCAGCAGTTACGGCGAGCAAGCGGGCTACACCTTC
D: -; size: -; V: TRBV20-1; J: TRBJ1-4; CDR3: CSARSGAEDPTNEKLFF; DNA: TGCAGTGCTCGATCAGGGGCAGAAGATCCAACTAATGAAAAACTGTTTTTT
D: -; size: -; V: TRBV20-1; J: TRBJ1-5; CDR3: CSASDRLQGNQPQHF; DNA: TGCAGTGCTAGTGACAGGCTGCAAGGCAATCAGCCCCAGCATTTT
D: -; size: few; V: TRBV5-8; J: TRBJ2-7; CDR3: CASSLGHRSYEQYF; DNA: TGTGCCAGCAGCTTGGGACACCGCTCCTACGAGCAGTACTTC
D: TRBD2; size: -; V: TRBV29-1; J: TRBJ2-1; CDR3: CSVVTSGGIEQFF; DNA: TGCAGCGTTGTCACTAGCGGGGGGATCGAGCAGTTCTTC
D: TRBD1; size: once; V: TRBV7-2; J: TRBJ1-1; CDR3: CASSLGETGGGTEAFF; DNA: TGCGCCAGCAGCTTGGGGGAAACAGGGGGGGGCACTGAAGCTTTCTTT
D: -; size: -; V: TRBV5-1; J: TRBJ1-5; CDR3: CASSPDGVEQPQHF; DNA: TGCGCCAGCAGCCCGGACGGGGTCGAGCAGCCCCAGCATTTT
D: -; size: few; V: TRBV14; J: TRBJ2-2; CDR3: CASRLAGHTGELFF; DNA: TGTGCCAGCCGTTTGGCGGGGCACACCGGGGAGCTGTTTTTT
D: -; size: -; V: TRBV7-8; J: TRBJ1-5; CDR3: CASSLISNQPQHF; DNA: TGTGCCAGCAGTTTAATATCGAATCAGCCCCAGCATTTT
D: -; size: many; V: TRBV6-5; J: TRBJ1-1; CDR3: CASNFGLNTEAFF; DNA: TGTGCCAGCAACTTCGGGCTGAACACTGAAGCTTTCTTT
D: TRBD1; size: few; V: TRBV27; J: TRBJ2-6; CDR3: CASRGQGSSGANVLTF; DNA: TGTGCCAGCAGGGGACAGGGGAGCTCTGGGGCCAACGTCCTGACTTTC
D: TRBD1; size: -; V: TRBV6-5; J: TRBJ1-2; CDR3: CASSYSRDRAWSGYTF; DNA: TGTGCCAGCAGTTACTCGCGAGACAGGGCGTGGAGTGGCTACACCTTC
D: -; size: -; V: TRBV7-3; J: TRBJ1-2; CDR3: CASSVAEEGGYTF; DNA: TGTGCCAGCAGCGTCGCCGAGGAGGGAGGCTACACCTTC
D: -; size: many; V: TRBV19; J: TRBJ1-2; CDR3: CASSEWRGTYGYTF; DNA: TGTGCCAGTAGCGAATGGCGGGGGACTTATGGCTACACCTTC
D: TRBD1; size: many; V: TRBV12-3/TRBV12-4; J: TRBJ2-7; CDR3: CASSLGGGQASYEQYF; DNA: TGTGCCAGCAGTTTAGGCGGCGGACAGGCCTCCTACGAGCAGTACTTC
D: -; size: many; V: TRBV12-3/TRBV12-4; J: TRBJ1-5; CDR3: CASSLFNQPQHF; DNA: TGTGCCAGCAGTCTATTCAATCAGCCCCAGCATTTT
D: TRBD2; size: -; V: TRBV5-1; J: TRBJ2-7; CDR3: CASSLDPGGSGYEQYF; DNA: TGCGCCAGCAGCTTGGATCCGGGAGGTAGCGGATACGAGCAGTACTTC
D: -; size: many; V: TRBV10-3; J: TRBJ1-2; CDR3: CAISERADYGYTF; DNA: TGTGCCATCTCCGAGAGGGCCGACTATGGCTACACCTTC
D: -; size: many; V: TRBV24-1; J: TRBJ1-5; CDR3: CATSDSNRMGGNQPQHF; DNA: TGTGCCACCAGTGACTCCAACAGGATGGGAGGCAATCAGCCCCAGCATTTT
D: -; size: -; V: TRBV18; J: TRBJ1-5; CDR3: CASSRGHDQPQHF; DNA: TGTGCCAGCTCACGAGGACATGATCAGCCCCAGCATTTT
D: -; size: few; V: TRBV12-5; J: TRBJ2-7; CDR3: CASGLVPDSSYEQYF; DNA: TGTGCTAGTGGTTTGGTACCAGACAGTTCCTACGAGCAGTACTTC
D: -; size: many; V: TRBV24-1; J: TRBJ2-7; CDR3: CATPTEDGPYEQYF; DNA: TGTGCCACCCCTACCGAGGACGGACCCTACGAGCAGTACTTC
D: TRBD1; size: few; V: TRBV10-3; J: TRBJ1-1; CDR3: CAISGQGVGTEAFF; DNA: TGTGCCATCAGTGGGCAGGGGGTCGGAACTGAAGCTTTCTTT
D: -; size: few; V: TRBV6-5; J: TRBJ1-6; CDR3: CASRTPTGYYNSPLHF; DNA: TGTGCCAGCAGGACCCCGACAGGATACTATAATTCACCCCTCCACTTT
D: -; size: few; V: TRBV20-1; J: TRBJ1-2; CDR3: CSASRGAWTNYGYTF; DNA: TGCAGTGCTAGCCGGGGGGCTTGGACTAACTATGGCTACACCTTC
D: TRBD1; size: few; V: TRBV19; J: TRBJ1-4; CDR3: CASSMDRGPSNEKLFF; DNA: TGTGCCAGTAGTATGGACAGGGGGCCCTCAAATGAAAAACTGTTTTTT
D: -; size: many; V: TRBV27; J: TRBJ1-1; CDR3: CASRGVSEAFF; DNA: TGTGCCAGCAGGGGAGTGTCTGAAGCTTTCTTT
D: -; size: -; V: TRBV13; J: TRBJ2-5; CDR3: CAGSLAPTLQETQYF; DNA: TGTGCCGGCAGCCTAGCCCCAACCCTGCAAGAGACCCAGTACTTC